The present T cell receptor beta chain was sequenced within a study of shared clonotypes between healthy human individuals (dated by TCRdb to 2020 to 2021). Notes on the research overall: The cohort included a few men and a couple of women between 18 and 49 years of age. To estimate repertoire size and how much clonotypes are shared between individuals, the study performed deep sequencing of blood TCR repertoires from 4 to 6 healthy adults. Each donor's leukapheresis produced roughly between about 0.85 and 10 billion PBMCs. Libraries were prepared and TCR repertoires were sequenced by different laboratories using diverse techniques, in order to increase sequencing depth and limit assay-specific biases.

TCR CDR3 regions were amplified from genomic DNA by multiplex PCR using the deep immunoSEQ assay. Extracted genomic DNA from each cell subset was distributed evenly across all wells of several immunoSEQ 96-well plates, and each plate was treated as a replicate. For unsorted PBMC, roughly 300 ng of genomic DNA, equivalent to approximately 30,000 T cell genomes, went into each replicate PCR. Ten immunoSEQ deep assay plates were used to sequence the unsorted PBMC genomic DNA. Purified libraries were quantified with a Qubit 3.0 fluorometer, sized on a Bioanalyzer 2100, and re-quantified with the KAPA Library Quantification kit. Every immunoSEQ 96-well plate was sequenced on a separate single-read 150-cycle Illumina NextSeq 550 flow cell. The original methods were these. Because the immunoSEQ output held only junctional sequences and lacked quality scores, the filtering could not match the filtering applied to full-length reads. Sequences were annotated with PyIR, a Python wrapper for IgBLAST v1.9, using IMGT germline references to assign V/J genes and CDR3. Any read was removed if the V/J assignment was weak (E-value above 1e-6), the CDR3 was missing, or the read contained stop codons, out-of-frame junctions, or ambiguous translated residues. V3J clonotypes were defined by identical inferred V gene, J gene, and CDR3 amino acid sequence. Percentage overlap between repertoires was calculated by dividing the number of shared unique clonotypes by the size of the smaller repertoire. Richness of each repertoire was evaluated using RTK rarefaction, the Chao1 estimator, and Recon v2.1 estimates of unobserved clonotypes. Here the immuneACCESS table is served through TCRdb, limited to in-frame sequences with V and J called. Missing clones are a known gap in these copies; in checked studies unresolved V genes cover under half, and the rest lacks a known reason. V and J calls and clone size are copied from that table; D and trimming were computed from the DNA. The sample table lists some 470,000 clones, 70% to 80% of them with a count of one. 10% to 15% of the sample goes to the ten largest clones.

Concerning this clone: Its antigen remains undetermined. Within one base of it there is no much larger clone, and no base qualities were kept.

Healthy HIV-negative adults with no recently reported acute infections or vaccinations were included as donors. Every donor was a Caucasian adult residing in Nashville, Tennessee, USA. For unsorted samples, some 100 million PBMCs were counted, and genomic DNA was extracted using the QIAamp DNA Blood Mini kit. Blood was obtained by leukapheresis, after which PBMCs were separated by Ficoll-Histopaque density gradient centrifugation and cryopreserved in liquid nitrogen vapor phase. General study outcomes and caveats: Because the study included a small number of donors, the genetic and exposure-history diversity represented was limited. Based on pairwise subsampling, the degree of clonotype sharing among donors was expected to be affected by sequencing depth. Sampling was limited to blood, and TCR repertoires in tissue likely differ from TCR repertoires in blood.

V is reduced by 5 bases and J by 5 bases, leaving a spacing of 18 bases between them. The germline V gene (reference sequence) supplies CDR1 SEHNR and CDR2 FQNEAQ. Including cysteine and phenylalanine, the CDR3 has 15 amino acids. Solely the CDR3 DNA is kept, with 45 bases framed from the first base. The chain is made from TRBV7-9 and TRBJ2-5; the D gene is perhaps TRBD2, on 5 matching bases. The sequenced material came from PBMCs. This TCR derives from a woman between 40 and 50 years old in good health. Some clones in this sample may be carry-over from other donors' samples. The CDR3 is CASSPRGTVGETQYF. At the DNA level, the sequence is TGTGCCAGCAGCCCCCGGGGTACCGTGGGGGAGACCCAGTACTTC.